This TCR beta chain was recovered during a study of radiotherapy plus CTLA-4 blockade in lung cancer. Study-wide results and limits: The best predictor of response was reported to be early blood T cell clone dynamics, with interferon-beta. An expansion of tumor-derived TCR clones occurred in blood after radiotherapy plus ipilimumab.

Some clones are missing from TCRdb's copy, which holds only in-frame ones; the method was immunoSEQ multiplex PCR. Among approximately 85,000 clones listed, around four fifths were seen once. Turning to this clone: As yet, its antigen is unknown.

The CDR3 has 13 residues. Germline values: CDR1 LNHNV, CDR2 YYDKDF (reference sequence). The V and J ends lost 0 bases and 4 bases respectively, with 7 bases between them. Specimen: peripheral blood, collected from a patient treated with radiotherapy plus ipilimumab. The TCR comes from a human donor with non-small cell lung cancer that progressed on radiotherapy plus ipilimumab. V usage is TRBV15 and J usage is TRBJ2-7; D remains unclear. CDR3 DNA: TGTGCCACCAGCAGAGATCGCAGTTACGAGCAGTACTTC. It is translated as CATSRDRSYEQYF.